This T cell receptor beta chain was captured in a study of CD8 T cells in Susac syndrome. After extraction with the RNeasy kit, 0.5 to 1 ug of the RNA was reverse transcribed using random hexamers. With immunoSEQ multiplex PCR, TCR beta CDR3 was amplified across 54 Vbeta and 13 Jbeta. From the immunoSEQ multiplex PCR reads, TCRdb called clonotypes with MiXCR, one entry per CDR3 protein. The data hold 140,000 to 150,000 distinct CDR3 sequences, with 94% observed a single time. CDR3 length equals 13 residues. The V end was cut by 2 bases, the J end by 4 bases, with 8 bases between. Sequencing of TCR beta drew on CD8+ and CD4+ T cells from blood.

Sequencing input: CD4+ T cells from PBMCs. The J gene is TRBJ1-2, the V gene TRBV12-3 or TRBV12-4, with TRBD1 as a possible D gene (5 bases). This clonotype was obtained from a human donor in good health. CDR3 protein: CASSLMGVYGYTF. The CDR3 DNA follows: TGTGCCAGCAGTTTAATGGGGGTCTATGGCTACACCTTC.